This is a list of T cell receptor beta chains from one sample in a study of T cells in severe cutaneous drug reactions. TCRdb reprocessed the multiplex PCR reads, with one entry per CDR3 protein and no DNA. The sample table includes 250 to 350 distinct CDR3 sequences. The sample taken for sequencing was PBMCs. All receptors come from a human donor with Stevens-Johnson syndrome, a severe cutaneous drug reaction. CDR3s include the opening cysteine and the closing phenylalanine or tryptophan. Clone size is shown for a subset of rows, as once, few, many or a class of expanded clone.

j_call v_call clone_size cdr3_aa
TRBJ2-1 TRBV11-2 medium-sized CASSLGVLFEQFF
TRBJ1-3 TRBV5-5 medium-sized CASSLEQGAYSGNTIYF
TRBJ2-3 TRBV6-1 hyperexpanded CASRQQGITDTQYF
TRBJ1-5 TRBV12-3/TRBV12-4 large CASSKAGTGDQPQHF
TRBJ2-5 TRBV6-5 large CASSYSTGSQETQYF
TRBJ2-3 TRBV6-5 hyperexpanded CASSYSQQSDTQYF
TRBJ2-1 TRBV5-6 medium-sized CASSLGGRYEQFF
TRBJ2-1 TRBV28 large CASSLGGSSYNEQFF
TRBJ2-2 TRBV12-3/TRBV12-4 large CASSPEDGELFF
TRBJ2-5 TRBV19 medium-sized CASSIDGLFQETQYF
TRBJ2-5 TRBV10-2 large CASKGAEIQETQYF
TRBJ2-2 TRBV20-1 - CSASPGLAGAGELFF
TRBJ2-5 TRBV3-1 hyperexpanded CASSQDATGTETQYF
TRBJ2-1 TRBV27 hyperexpanded CASSSYLAGGRDNEQFF
TRBJ2-1 TRBV20-1 medium-sized CSARRLAGESTEQFF
TRBJ2-3 TRBV7-9 large CASSLADTQYF
TRBJ2-3 TRBV7-9 large CASSLGTGVTDTQYF
TRBJ1-5 TRBV10-3 large CAIRGDSFNQPQHF
TRBJ1-1 TRBV2 large CASSVQMVAAEAFF
TRBJ2-5 TRBV7-9 medium-sized CASSTVTGKETQYF
TRBJ2-7 TRBV28 large CASARRDIYEQYF
TRBJ2-1 TRBV29-1 - CSAGTGYNEQFF
TRBJ2-1 TRBV7-3 large CASSPRTGNEQFF
TRBJ2-7 TRBV20-1 - CSALKGSSYEQYF